The 5 T cell receptor beta chains given below trace back to one sample, sequenced in a study of metastatic and nonmetastatic thyroid tumors (TCRdb year 2020). None of the patients had been given any treatment before thyroid surgery. The library was produced with PCR. Sequencing instrument: Illumina HiSeq 4000. Using fastp at Q25 and MiXCR, TCRdb reprocessed the public reads and kept productive beta chains. The sample table records about 20,000 clones; about 24% of these occur just once. Clones ranked in the top ten supply about 6% of the sample. Sample: tumor tissue. The source of these receptors is a female donor with papillary thyroid cancer or a benign thyroid nodule (not recorded which). Some clones in this sample may be carry-over from other donors' samples.

This chain links TRBV30 with TRBJ1-1; D not certain. The CDR3 is 9 amino acids. The V gene's germline CDR1 is GTSNPN and CDR2 SVGIG (reference sequence). The V and J ends lost 1 base and 8 bases respectively, with 2 bases between them. The CDR3 region is CAWSAEAFF. The CDR3 DNA is TGTGCCTGGAGTGCGGAAGCTTTCTTT.

The gene calls are TRBV19 and TRBJ2-1; D is uncertain. Trimming took off 4 bases at V and 0 bases at J, with 10 bases between the two ends. The germline V gene encodes CDR1 LNHDA and CDR2 SQIVND (reference sequence). CDR3 length: 15 residues. Here the CDR3 DNA reads TGTGCCAGTAGTAGGTCAGTAGGCTCCTACAATGAGCAGTTCTTC. The encoded protein is CASSRSVGSYNEQFF.

The chain links TRBV11-1 to TRBJ2-1; D is unresolved. This CDR3 is built from 15 residues. With 1 base removed from V and 7 bases from J, the gap between germline ends came to 14 bases. CDR1 is SGHAT and CDR2 is FQDESV in the germline V gene (reference sequence). CDR3 sequence reads: CASSLDMARPNEQFF. Written as DNA, the CDR3 is TGTGCCAGCAGCTTAGATATGGCAAGGCCAAATGAGCAGTTCTTC.

V is TRBV30 and J is TRBJ1-3; D is unresolved. Germline values: CDR1 GTSNPN, CDR2 SVGIG (reference sequence). The CDR3 loop spans 12 amino acids. V lost 5 bases and J 9 bases, leaving 14 bases between the germline ends. CDR3 region: CAWWDLGGTIYF. The DNA for the CDR3 is TGTGCCTGGTGGGATTTAGGAGGCACCATATATTTT.

By share of the sample, this clone is medium-sized. The gene calls are TRBV6-5 and TRBJ1-1, with a tentative D call TRBD1 (6 bases). V gave up 2 bases and J gave up 1 base, with 20 bases separating them. CDR1 MNHEY and CDR2 SVGAGI come from the germline V gene. The CDR3 sequence is 18 residues long. The DNA for the CDR3 is TGTGCCAGCAGTTACGGGCGGGGCAGGGGCCGAAGGAACACTGAAGCTTTCTTT. Translation gives CASSYGRGRGRRNTEAFF.